The 26 T cell receptor beta chains below all came from one sample that was sequenced in a study of T cells in Graves' hyperthyroidism and ophthalmopathy. TCR beta CDR3 regions were amplified from RNA transcripts. The TCR CDR3 was amplified in a first-round RT-PCR using the HTBI primer set. TCRdb used MiXCR to reprocess the multiplex PCR reads, holding one entry per CDR3 protein. The sample carries around 290,000 distinct CDR3 sequences, approximately 14% recorded once. Sequencing was done on a sample of blood. Receptors were obtained from a woman in her thirties or forties with Graves' hyperthyroidism.

This clonotype was seen repeatedly, ten times or more. The rearrangement links TRBV13 to TRBJ1-1; D remains unclear. This CDR3 has 14 residues. Germline assignment: CDR1 PRHDT and CDR2 FYEKMQ (reference sequence). The V end lost 5 bases, the J end lost 4 bases, and 14 bases lay between the germline ends. CDR3 residues: CASSPGRVVTEAFF. Here the CDR3 DNA reads TGTGCCAGCAGCCCCGGGCGGGTTGTCACTGAAGCTTTCTTT.

This clonotype showed up many times. V usage is TRBV19 and J usage is TRBJ1-2; D is perhaps TRBD1 (5 bases). V was shortened by 3 bases and J by 3 bases, with 17 bases between the two germline ends. There are 16 residues in the CDR3. Germline CDR1 reads LNHDA; CDR2 reads SQIVND (reference sequence). CDR3 sequence (DNA): TGTGCCAGTAGTATCTTGGGGCAAGCGGGGGACTATGGCTACACCTTC. It encodes CASSILGQAGDYGYTF.

Ten or more counts support this clonotype. V is TRBV2 and J is TRBJ1-1, with a weak D call TRBD1 (5 bases). Germline CDR1 and CDR2: SNHLY and FYNNEI. CDR3 length equals 13 residues. V lost 9 bases, J lost 0 bases, and 11 bases lay in between. CDR3: CARSGPVNTEAFF. For the CDR3, the DNA is TGTGCCAGGTCGGGGCCGGTGAACACTGAAGCTTTCTTT.

This clonotype was observed a handful of times. The rearrangement links TRBV19 to TRBJ1-4, with D possibly matching TRBD1 (6 bases). The CDR3 runs 13 residues. Germline-derived CDR1 and CDR2 are LNHDA and SQIVND (reference sequence). V lost 6 bases and J 4 bases, leaving 9 bases between the germline ends. The CDR3 here is CASRDRHNEKLFF. CDR3 sequence (DNA): TGTGCCAGTAGGGACAGACATAATGAAAAACTGTTTTTT.

This clonotype showed up many times. V gene TRBV20-1 combines with J gene TRBJ2-2; tentatively, D is TRBD1 or TRBD2 (6 bases each). The germline V gene encodes CDR1 DFQATT and CDR2 SNEGSKA (reference sequence). V was cut by 0 bases and J by 6 bases, with 23 bases left in between. This CDR3 is built from 18 residues. The CDR3 loop is CSARDGPGARDSPGELFF. CDR3 nucleotides: TGCAGTGCTAGAGATGGCCCGGGGGCGCGGGATTCACCCGGGGAGCTGTTTTTT.

This clonotype has just a few counts. This chain connects TRBV7-9 to TRBJ1-5; unclear D gene. Germline CDR1 reads SEHNR; CDR2 reads FQNEAQ (reference sequence). The CDR3 has 15 residues. V was pared by 1 base and J by 4 bases, with 11 bases between. The CDR3 region is CASSLDLGKNQPQHF. CDR3 sequence (DNA): TGTGCCAGCAGCTTAGATCTTGGTAAGAATCAGCCCCAGCATTTT.

This clonotype was picked up many times. The chain recombines TRBV28 with TRBJ2-7, with 9 bases lining up with TRBD1. Trimming at V came to 5 bases and at J to 4 bases, leaving 6 bases not matched to a gene. This CDR3 region has 14 residues. From germline, CDR1 is MDHEN and CDR2 SYDVKM. The CDR3 DNA reads as TGTGCCAGCAGTCCCGGGACAGGGTTATACGAGCAGTACTTC. This codes for CASSPGTGLYEQYF.

This clonotype came up many times. The chain employs TRBV5-1 and TRBJ1-3; D unclear. Germline-derived CDR1 and CDR2 are SGHRS and YFSETQ. V lost 4 bases and J 0 bases, leaving 11 bases between the germline ends. The CDR3 spans 15 residues. CDR3 nucleotides: TGCGCCAGCAGCCTGGACGGAGACTCTGGAAACACCATATATTTT. Translating gives CASSLDGDSGNTIYF.

This sequence joins TRBV3-1 and TRBJ2-5, with TRBD2 matching over 11 bases. V lost 4 bases and J lost 5; bases outside the gene matches: 6. Germline V CDR1 and CDR2: LGHDT, YNNKEL (reference sequence). The CDR3 spans 15 residues. The CDR3 region is CASSPLAGGFETQYF. CDR3 coding DNA: TGTGCCAGCAGCCCCTTAGCGGGAGGGTTCGAGACCCAGTACTTC.

This clonotype was counted at least ten times. The chain carries TRBV28 and TRBJ1-1; TRBD1 matches at 8 bases. The CDR3 is made up of 15 amino acids. The V gene end was trimmed by 5 bases and the J gene end by 1 base; junction bases not matched to a gene: 6. Germline CDR1 reads MDHEN; CDR2 reads SYDVKM. The CDR3 nucleotides are TGTGCCAGCAGTACCACGGGACAGGAGAACACTGAAGCTTTCTTT. Amino acid sequence: CASSTTGQENTEAFF.

This clonotype was counted at least ten times. As DNA, the CDR3 is TGCGCCAGCAGCCAAAACATTAATCAGCCCCAGCATTTT. This encodes CASSQNINQPQHF. The genes are TRBV5-1 and TRBJ1-5; unclear D gene. The V end was cut by 4 bases, the J end by 4 bases, with 9 bases between. CDR3 length equals 13 residues. Germline CDR1 reads SGHRS; CDR2 reads YFSETQ.

The chain uses TRBV28 and TRBJ2-1; D may be TRBD1 (5 bases). Trimming shortened V by 3 bases and J by 6 bases, and 15 bases separated the two germline ends. Per the germline V gene, CDR1 is MDHEN and CDR2 is SYDVKM. The CDR3 extends over 15 amino acids. CDR3 protein: CASSFLDKKGNEQFF. CDR3 nucleotides: TGTGCCAGCAGTTTCTTGGACAAAAAGGGCAATGAGCAGTTCTTC. Supplemented by reference TRBV28 and TRBJ2-1, the full variable domain reads DVKVTQSSRYLVKRTGEKVFLECVQDMDHENMFWYRQDPGLGLRLIYFSYDVKMKEKGDIPEGYSVSREKKERFSLILESASTNQTSMYLCASSFLDKKGNEQFFGPGTRLTVL.

This clonotype has a count of ten or more. V and J are TRBV7-2 and TRBJ1-1, with D possibly being TRBD1 (6 bases). With 5 bases removed from V and 6 bases from J, the gap between germline ends came to 13 bases. The CDR3 has 13 amino acids. Germline lookup yields CDR1 SGHTA and CDR2 FQGNSA. The CDR3 here is CASSQRTGSEAFF. CDR3 bases: TGTGCCAGCAGCCAACGAACAGGGTCTGAAGCTTTCTTT.

This clonotype was seen repeatedly, ten times or more. The rearrangement joins TRBV12-3 or TRBV12-4 to TRBJ2-7, with TRBD2 identical over 7 bases. The CDR3 totals 15 residues. The V gene end was trimmed by 1 base and the J gene end by 5 bases; junction bases not matched to a gene: 8. The CDR3 region is CASSLGGRALDEQYF. DNA for the CDR3: TGTGCCAGCAGTTTAGGGGGGAGGGCCTTGGACGAGCAGTACTTC.

This clonotype was seen many times. The chain uses TRBV18 and TRBJ1-1, with no clear D. The V gene's germline CDR1 is KGHSH and CDR2 LQKENI. Trimming left V 8 bases short and J 4 bases short, with 17 bases between. This CDR3 region has 14 residues. The CDR3 is CASTRLGVGTEAFF. The DNA of the CDR3 is TGTGCCAGCACCCGATTAGGAGTAGGCACTGAAGCTTTCTTT.

This clonotype was counted at least ten times. The chain joins TRBV2 to TRBJ2-3, with 9 positions matching TRBD1. The CDR3 runs 15 residues. CDR1 is SNHLY and CDR2 is FYNNEI in the germline V gene. J lost 0 bases, V lost 6 bases, and 4 bases had no gene match. CDR3 in amino acids: CASRGQGSSTDTQYF. CDR3 coding DNA: TGTGCCAGCAGGGGACAGGGAAGTAGCACAGATACGCAGTATTTT.

On this clonotype: One base away lies a much larger clone, so this may be a sequencing read error. The CDR3 does not end in the conserved phenylalanine or tryptophan, so this is likely a read error. This sequence joins TRBV2 and TRBJ2-5, with 7 nucleotides matching TRBD1. CDR3 length: 13 amino acids. J lost 4 bases, V lost 8 bases, and 7 bases had no gene match. Germline CDR1 is SNHLY and CDR2 is FYNNEI. This CDR3 reads CASLRDSGETQYL. The CDR3 DNA reads TGTGCCAGCCTACGGGACAGCGGAGAGACCCAGTACCTC.

This clonotype has ten or more counts. The chain combines TRBV11-2 with TRBJ2-1, with D tentatively TRBD2 (5 bases). The V and J ends lost 0 bases and 13 bases respectively, with 16 bases between them. Germline V gives CDR1 SGHAT, CDR2 FQNNGV. This CDR3 comprises 14 residues. Here the CDR3 reads CASSLERAVHPQFF. CDR3 nucleotides: TGTGCCAGCAGCTTAGAGAGGGCAGTCCACCCCCAGTTCTTC.

This clonotype occurred many times. The CDR3 loop reads CSVEHGLAGNEQFF. The CDR3, as DNA: TGCAGCGTTGAACACGGACTAGCGGGGAATGAGCAGTTCTTC. The chain is built from TRBV29-1 and TRBJ2-1; 12 bases line up with TRBD2. Germline lookup yields CDR1 SQVTM and CDR2 ANQGSEA. The CDR3 runs to 14 residues. The ends lost 2 bases at V and 7 bases at J; junction bases unmatched: 3.

This clonotype was counted ten times or more. The V call is TRBV7-8, the J call TRBJ1-1; TRBD1 is a possible D gene (6 bases). CDR3 length equals 15 residues. The V gene lost 1 base and the J gene lost 6 bases, with 15 bases spanning the gap. In germline, CDR1 is SGHVS, CDR2 FQNEAQ. CDR3 in amino acids: CASSLGGRGTPEAFF. The CDR3 bases are TGTGCCAGCAGCTTAGGGGGGCGGGGAACACCTGAAGCTTTCTTT.

In its sample, this clonotype was seen a few times. At one end the junction does not follow the germline gene, possibly because of a read error. This chain joins TRBV28 and TRBJ1-2, with D unresolved. The CDR3 totals 13 residues. Germline values: CDR1 MDHEN, CDR2 SYDVKM. CDR3 sequence: CASSFGTAYGHTF. DNA for the CDR3: TGTGCCAGCAGTTTTGGAACGGCCTATGGCCACACCTTC.

On this clonotype: A read error may explain this, as a much larger clone is one base away. The rearrangement uses TRBV6-5 and TRBJ1-2, with D possibly matching TRBD1 (5 bases). Germline V CDR1 and CDR2: MNHEY, SVGAGI. V was shortened by 6 bases and J by 4 bases, with 15 bases between the two germline ends. This CDR3 is 14 amino acids long. CDR3 sequence reads: CASRYNGAPYGYTF. For the CDR3, the DNA is TGTGCCAGCAGATATAATGGGGCTCCCTATGGCTACACCTTC.

This clonotype was observed at least ten times. The chain couples TRBV7-8 to TRBJ2-7; tentative D call: TRBD2 (5 bases). Trimming took 6 bases from V and 3 from J, leaving 15 bases between them. Germline CDR1 is SGHVS and CDR2 is FQNEAQ. This CDR3 is built from 14 residues. This CDR3 reads CASSLSGGNYEQYF. CDR3 DNA sequence: TGTGCCAGCAGTTTAAGCGGCGGAAACTACGAGCAGTACTTC.

In this sample, this clonotype turned up a few times. This sequence joins TRBV5-8 and TRBJ2-3, with a tentative D call TRBD2 (5 bases). V dropped 5 bases and J dropped 14 bases, with 18 bases sitting between them. This CDR3 has 12 residues. From germline, CDR1 is SGHTS and CDR2 YDEGEE. DNA for the CDR3: TGTGCCAGCAGTATAGACTACCGTGGGTCGTATTTT. Translation gives CASSIDYRGSYF. The whole variable domain, filled in from reference TRBV5-8 and TRBJ2-3, reads EAGVTQSPTHLIKTRGQQATLRCSPISGHTSVYWYQQALGLGLQFLLWYDEGEERNRGNFPPRFSGRQFPNYSSELNVNALELEDSALYLCASSIDYRGSYFGPGTRLTVL.

Ten or more counts support this clonotype. The genes are TRBV5-1 and TRBJ1-4; D unresolved. Trimming took 4 bases from V and 3 from J, leaving 13 bases between them. Germline V gene data show CDR1 as SGHRS and CDR2 as YFSETQ. CDR3 length: 15 amino acids. The CDR3 region has the DNA TGCGCCAGCAGCCCCAAACAGTACGCTAATGAAAAACTGTTTTTT. Amino acids: CASSPKQYANEKLFF.

This clonotype was observed a handful of times. The chain joins TRBV5-1 to TRBJ2-7, with TRBD2 as a possible D gene (6 bases). The length of the CDR3 is 14 residues. V was shortened by 0 bases and J by 4 bases, with 11 bases between the two germline ends. CDR1 is SGHRS, CDR2 YFSETQ, per germline. The CDR3 loop is CASSLAGEPYEQYF. For the CDR3, the DNA is TGCGCCAGCAGCTTGGCGGGGGAACCGTACGAGCAGTACTTC.